This TCR beta chain was retrieved from a study of blood T cell repertoires in COVID-19. Study as a whole: COVID-19 samples collected from the United States, Italy and Spain covered acute and convalescent phases. The analysed material was cDNA or gDNA that came from T cells, B-cell-depleted T cells, or PBMCs.

Sequenced by immunoSEQ multiplex PCR; TCRdb stores in-frame clones only, minus some. The sample holds under 300,000 clones, 80% to 90% seen once. The J segment lost 2 bases and the V segment lost 4 bases, leaving 11 bases of the junction unmatched. Germline lookup yields CDR1 SGHNT and CDR2 YYREEE (reference sequence). The CDR3 has 16 residues. This receptor was taken from a man in his forties or fifties who had recovered from COVID-19. Sequenced material: peripheral blood. The V call is TRBV5-4, the J call TRBJ1-1; TRBD1 agrees at 7 bases. DNA of the CDR3: TGTGCCAGCAGCGCAGGGGGACGGCGGGGAAACACTGAAGCTTTCTTT. Encoded protein: CASSAGGRRGNTEAFF.